This entry lists 25 T cell receptor beta chains sequenced from one sample in a study of CD8 T cells in Susac syndrome. cDNA came from around 0.5 to 1 ug RNA primed by random hexamers. Via MiXCR, TCRdb re-called the immunoSEQ multiplex PCR reads, giving one row per CDR3 protein. The data show 230,000 or so distinct CDR3 sequences, approximately 95% seen once. Sequences were obtained from CD4+ T cells from PBMCs. The receptor set was obtained from a human donor with multiple sclerosis.

This chain links TRBV29-1 with TRBJ2-7, with D maybe TRBD1 (6 bases). The CDR3 is 13 residues long. The germline V gene has CDR1 SQVTM and CDR2 ANQGSEA. V was pared by 7 bases and J by 7 bases, with 20 bases between. CDR3 DNA: TGCAGCGCCGCACAGGGTTCGTTTCAAGAGCAGTACTTC. This translates into CSAAQGSFQEQYF.

The rearrangement links TRBV20-1 to TRBJ2-7; the match to TRBD1 covers 9 bases. The CDR3 extends over 12 amino acids. V trimming: 5 bases; J trimming: 9 bases; junction bases outside the gene matches: 8. Germline V gives CDR1 DFQATT, CDR2 SNEGSKA (reference sequence). CDR3 DNA: TGCAGTGCTCCGGGACAGGGAGTAGGGCAGTACTTC. It specifies CSAPGQGVGQYF.

This rearrangement joins TRBV9 to TRBJ2-5; D tentatively fits TRBD1 or TRBD2 (6 bases each). CDR3 length: 14 residues. V was cut by 0 bases and J by 6 bases, with 12 bases left in between. Germline values: CDR1 SGDLS, CDR2 YYNGEE. In nucleotides, the CDR3 is TGTGCCAGCAGCGTAGACGGGGGCGCGAAGACCCAGTACTTC. Residues: CASSVDGGAKTQYF.

This sequence joins TRBV2 and TRBJ2-5; 9 nucleotides align to TRBD1. The CDR3 loop spans 15 amino acids. Germline V gene lookup returns CDR1 SNHLY and CDR2 FYNNEI. Trimming at V came to 7 bases and at J to 0 bases, leaving 6 bases not matched to a gene. DNA for the CDR3: TGTGCCAGCACCGGGACAGGGAAAAACCAAGAGACCCAGTACTTC. Its protein product is CASTGTGKNQETQYF.

CDR3 sequence (DNA): TGTGCCAGCAGCTTCAGGGGGGCAGATTGGAATGGCTACACCTTC. This gives the protein CASSFRGADWNGYTF. The rearrangement links TRBV7-9 to TRBJ1-2, with 7 bases fitting TRBD1. The CDR3 spans 15 residues. CDR1 is SEHNR and CDR2 is FQNEAQ in the germline V gene (reference sequence). The V and J ends lost 3 bases and 6 bases, in that order; junction bases with no gene match: 10.

This sequence joins TRBV20-1 and TRBJ1-1, with D uncertain. The CDR3 has 10 residues. Germline V gene lookup returns CDR1 DFQATT and CDR2 SNEGSKA (reference sequence). Trimming took off 5 bases at V and 7 bases at J, with 8 bases between the two ends. CDR3 coding DNA: TGCAGTGCTGTGCGGGATGAAGCTTTCTTT. Protein product: CSAVRDEAFF.

The chain couples TRBV7-9 to TRBJ1-6, with no clear D. The germline V and J ends were trimmed by 1 base and 6 bases, with 7 bases remaining between them. CDR1 is SEHNR and CDR2 is FQNEAQ in the germline V gene (reference sequence). This CDR3 comprises 14 residues. The CDR3 sequence: CASSLVQPNSPLHF. The CDR3 DNA sequence: TGTGCCAGCAGCTTAGTTCAGCCTAATTCACCCCTCCACTTT.

This chain links TRBV20-1 with TRBJ1-1; D is undetermined. The CDR3 consists of 11 residues. V shed 6 bases and J shed 3 bases, with 8 bases lying between them. CDR1 is DFQATT, CDR2 SNEGSKA, per germline (reference sequence). The CDR3 loop is CSAKGYTEAFF. The CDR3, as DNA: TGCAGTGCCAAAGGTTACACTGAAGCTTTCTTT.

In this sample, this clonotype turned up once. The rearrangement uses TRBV5-1 and TRBJ2-1; the match to TRBD2 covers 12 bases. The V and J ends lost 4 bases and 7 bases, in that order; junction bases with no gene match: 12. Germline V gives CDR1 SGHRS, CDR2 YFSETQ. CDR3 size: 17 residues. This CDR3 reads CASSALSTSGRRNEQFF. The DNA of the CDR3 is TGCGCCAGCAGCGCACTTTCTACTAGCGGGAGGAGAAATGAGCAGTTCTTC.

The chain couples TRBV15 to TRBJ2-2, with D possibly matching TRBD1 (6 bases). V shed 4 bases and J shed 5 bases, with 14 bases lying between them. Per germline, CDR1 LNHNV and CDR2 YYDKDF (reference sequence). There are 15 residues in the CDR3. CDR3 protein: CATSKGTKLTGELFF. CDR3 sequence (DNA): TGTGCCACCAGCAAAGGGACAAAACTAACCGGGGAGCTGTTTTTT.

The chain carries TRBV29-1 and TRBJ1-1; D is possibly TRBD1 (6 bases). CDR1 is SQVTM and CDR2 is ANQGSEA in the germline V gene. The CDR3 runs to 13 residues. Trimming took off 3 bases at V and 5 bases at J, with 13 bases between the two ends. CDR3 DNA sequence: TGCAGCGTTGATATTTCCGGGACAACTGAAGCTTTCTTT. Translated, it gives CSVDISGTTEAFF.

V usage is TRBV20-1 and J usage is TRBJ2-1; D possibly matches TRBD1 or TRBD2 (5 bases each). The germline gives CDR1 DFQATT, CDR2 SNEGSKA (reference sequence). The CDR3 covers 12 residues. With 5 bases removed from V and 6 bases from J, the gap between germline ends came to 11 bases. For the CDR3, the DNA is TGCAGTGCTTCCGGGACGGGCAATGAGCAGTTCTTC. Protein product: CSASGTGNEQFF.

The chain combines TRBV2 with TRBJ1-1; D is uncertain. Germline CDR1 reads SNHLY; CDR2 reads FYNNEI. The CDR3 loop spans 13 amino acids. The V gene lost 7 bases and the J gene lost 1 base, with 10 bases spanning the gap. In DNA form, the CDR3 reads TGTGCCAGCATGACGGTCAGGAACACTGAAGCTTTCTTT. Its translation: CASMTVRNTEAFF. The full variable domain, its missing parts supplied by reference TRBV2 and TRBJ1-1, is EPEVTQTPSHQVTQMGQEVILRCVPISNHLYFYWYRQILGQKVEFLVSFYNNEISEKSEIFDDQFSVERPDGSNFTLKIRSTKLEDSAMYFCASMTVRNTEAFFGQGTRLTVV.

The genes are TRBV15 and TRBJ2-1; perhaps D is TRBD1 or TRBD2 (6 bases each). The CDR3 totals 14 residues. Germline lookup yields CDR1 LNHNV and CDR2 YYDKDF (reference sequence). Between the trimmed V and J ends, which lost 0 bases and 10 bases, there was a span of 13 bases. CDR3 protein: CATSRDGGLAEQFF. CDR3 bases: TGTGCCACCAGCAGAGATGGGGGCCTAGCGGAGCAGTTCTTC.

This clonotype appeared once. V gene TRBV6-5 combines with J gene TRBJ2-2; 9 nucleotides line up with TRBD2. Looked up from germline, CDR1 is MNHEY and CDR2 is SVGAGI. The CDR3 has 14 amino acids. V trimming: 9 bases; J trimming: 3 bases; junction bases outside the gene matches: 5. CDR3 region: CASKAGGYTGELFF. Written as DNA, the CDR3 is TGTGCCAGTAAAGCGGGAGGATACACCGGGGAGCTGTTTTTT.

This sequence joins TRBV7-9 and TRBJ1-1; no definite D call. Germline V CDR1 and CDR2: SEHNR, FQNEAQ (reference sequence). The germline V and J ends were trimmed by 3 bases and 0 bases, with 5 bases remaining between them. The CDR3 runs to 13 residues. The CDR3 loop is CASSFGMNTEAFF. CDR3 coding DNA: TGTGCCAGCAGCTTTGGGATGAACACTGAAGCTTTCTTT.

V is TRBV20-1 and J is TRBJ2-7; 7 nucleotides line up with TRBD2. J was trimmed by 0 bases and V by 0 bases; bases with no gene match: 8. The CDR3 is 16 residues long. Germline V lookup: CDR1 DFQATT, CDR2 SNEGSKA (reference sequence). The chain's CDR3 is CSARDPGREPSYEQYF. The DNA of the CDR3 is TGCAGTGCTAGAGATCCGGGGCGGGAGCCCTCCTACGAGCAGTACTTC.

V gene TRBV28 combines with J gene TRBJ1-2, with no clear D. Germline-derived CDR1 and CDR2 are MDHEN and SYDVKM. Trimming removed 4 bases at V and 6 bases at J, with 15 bases between. This CDR3 is built from 14 residues. DNA for the CDR3: TGTGCCAGCAGTTCAACCCTGGGGAGGAATGGCTACACCTTC. Protein product: CASSSTLGRNGYTF.

The chain joins TRBV6-1 to TRBJ2-1; D uncertain. Trimming stripped 8 bases from V and 4 bases from J, with 15 bases between. CDR1 is MNHNS, CDR2 SASEGT, per germline. The CDR3 contains 14 residues. The CDR3 loop reads CASVAELSYNEQFF. The CDR3 DNA is TGTGCCAGCGTTGCGGAGTTAAGTTACAATGAGCAGTTCTTC.

The chain is built from TRBV27 and TRBJ2-3, with 7 bases lining up with TRBD2. In germline, CDR1 is MNHEY, CDR2 SMNVEV (reference sequence). The junction had 6 bases not matched to a gene; V was cut back by 6 bases and J by 6 bases. The CDR3 length is 13 residues. CDR3: CASSRGSLDTQYF. In DNA form, the CDR3 reads TGTGCCAGCAGCCGCGGGAGTCTGGATACGCAGTATTTT.

V usage is TRBV3-1 and J usage is TRBJ2-2, with 7 positions matching TRBD1. Germline values: CDR1 LGHDT, CDR2 YNNKEL (reference sequence). CDR3 length equals 14 residues. With 6 bases clipped from V and 4 bases from J, the junction kept 5 bases outside the gene matches. The DNA for the CDR3 is TGTGCCAGCAGGACGACAGGGTCCACCGGGGAGCTGTTTTTT. Translation: CASRTTGSTGELFF.

The rearrangement uses TRBV7-2 and TRBJ1-1; D is unclear. The V end lost 4 bases, the J end lost 4 bases, and 13 bases lay between the germline ends. Germline V gene lookup returns CDR1 SGHTA and CDR2 FQGNSA. This CDR3 contains 14 residues. The CDR3 DNA reads as TGTGCCAGCAGCTCCTTTGGACGGACCACTGAAGCTTTCTTT. Protein product: CASSSFGRTTEAFF.

The gene calls are TRBV11-2 and TRBJ2-3, with D perhaps matching TRBD2 (6 bases). This CDR3 contains 15 residues. Deletions cut 1 base from V and 1 base from J, with 9 bases between. Germline CDR1 is SGHAT and CDR2 is FQNNGV. The CDR3 coding sequence is TGTGCCAGCAGCTTAGGTGGAGGGGGCACAGATACGCAGTATTTT. The encoded protein is CASSLGGGGTDTQYF. Supplemented by reference TRBV11-2 and TRBJ2-3, the full variable domain reads EAGVAQSPRYKIIEKRQSVAFWCNPISGHATLYWYQQILGQGPKLLIQFQNNGVVDDSQLPKDRFSAERLKGVDSTLKIQPAKLEDSAVYLCASSLGGGGTDTQYFGPGTRLTVL.

The chain is built from TRBV20-1 and TRBJ1-5, with D perhaps matching TRBD1 (5 bases). Germline assignment: CDR1 DFQATT and CDR2 SNEGSKA (reference sequence). Trimming stripped 4 bases from V and 2 bases from J, with 9 bases between. This CDR3 is built from 13 residues. Written as DNA, the CDR3 is TGCAGTGCTACTCAGGGTGGCAATCAGCCCCAGCATTTT. This gives the protein CSATQGGNQPQHF.

The chain couples TRBV11-1 to TRBJ2-1, with D possibly matching TRBD1 (6 bases). The CDR3 is made up of 16 amino acids. Per germline, CDR1 SGHAT and CDR2 FQDESV (reference sequence). V was cut by 5 bases and J by 0 bases, with 14 bases left in between. Here the CDR3 DNA reads TGTGCCAGCAGCGCCCGGGACACCTACTCCTACAATGAGCAGTTCTTC. The encoded protein is CASSARDTYSYNEQFF.